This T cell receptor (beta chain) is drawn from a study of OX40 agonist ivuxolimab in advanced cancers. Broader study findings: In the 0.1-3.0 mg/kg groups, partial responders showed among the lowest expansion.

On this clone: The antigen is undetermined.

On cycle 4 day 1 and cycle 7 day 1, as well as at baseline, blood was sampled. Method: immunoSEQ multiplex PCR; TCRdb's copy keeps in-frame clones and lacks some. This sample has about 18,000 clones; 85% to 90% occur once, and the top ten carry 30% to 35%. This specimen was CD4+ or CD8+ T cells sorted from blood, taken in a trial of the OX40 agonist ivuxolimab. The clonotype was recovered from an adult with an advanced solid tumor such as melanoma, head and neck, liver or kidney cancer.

CDR3 protein: CASSFPGDGFYGYTF. DNA for the CDR3: TGTGCCAGCAGTTTCCCGGGGGACGGATTCTATGGCTACACCTTC. The chain links TRBV28 to TRBJ1-2; TRBD1 is a possible D gene (5 bases). The CDR3 totals 15 residues. Germline V gene lookup returns CDR1 MDHEN and CDR2 SYDVKM. Trimming removed 3 bases at V and 4 bases at J, with 15 bases between.